The next 28 T cell receptor beta chains were all read from a single sample in a study of identical twins. One entry per CDR3 protein, called by TCRdb with MiXCR from the 5' RACE reads. The profile covers some 690,000 distinct CDR3 sequences, with about 20% appearing a single time and 4.3% taken by the ten largest. The data were also submitted as part of a second study, on T cells expressing NK-cell markers.

The sample was PBMCs. All receptors derive from a young woman in good health.

The chain couples TRBV2 to TRBJ1-5; 12 nucleotides match TRBD1. CDR3 length: 15 residues. Losses at the gene ends were 6 bases for V and 6 bases for J; bases not matched to a gene: 6. Per the germline V gene, CDR1 is SNHLY and CDR2 is FYNNEI. CDR3: CASSEGQGAAQPQHF. The CDR3 coding sequence is TGTGCCAGCAGCGAGGGACAGGGGGCGGCTCAGCCCCAGCATTTT.

Many counts were recorded for this clonotype. The V gene is TRBV7-9, the J gene TRBJ2-1; D is perhaps TRBD2 (5 bases). Per germline, CDR1 SEHNR and CDR2 FQNEAQ (reference sequence). V lost 7 bases, J lost 4 bases, and 14 bases lay in between. This CDR3 is built from 14 residues. The CDR3 bases are TGTGCCAGCATGGTGCGGGTACCATACAATGAGCAGTTCTTC. Translation gives CASMVRVPYNEQFF.

This clonotype was seen a few times. This chain links TRBV6-1 with TRBJ2-4, with 11 bases that match TRBD2. Trimming took 3 bases from V and 4 from J; bases not matched to a gene: 2. The germline V gene encodes CDR1 MNHNS and CDR2 SASEGT. This CDR3 contains 15 residues. The CDR3 nucleotides are TGTGCCAGCAGTGAGGCTAGCGGGGGGAAAAACATTCAGTACTTC. It codes for CASSEASGGKNIQYF.

This clonotype was recorded a few times. V is TRBV7-9 and J is TRBJ2-7, with TRBD2 as a possible D gene (5 bases). V was trimmed by 5 bases and J by 3 bases, leaving 17 bases between them. This CDR3 is built from 15 residues. Germline CDR1 is SEHNR and CDR2 is FQNEAQ (reference sequence). The CDR3 protein is CASSQSLSGDYEQYF. CDR3 in DNA: TGTGCCAGCAGCCAGAGCCTGAGCGGAGACTACGAGCAGTACTTC. Complete variable domain (other parts from reference TRBV7-9 and TRBJ2-7): DTGVSQNPRHKITKRGQNVTFRCDPISEHNRLYWYRQTLGQGPEFLTYFQNEAQLEKSRLLSDRFSAERPKGSFSTLEIQRTEQGDSAMYLCASSQSLSGDYEQYFGPGTRLTVT.

The chain uses TRBV6-1 and TRBJ2-2, with D perhaps given as TRBD1 or TRBD2 (5 bases each). Germline assignment: CDR1 MNHNS and CDR2 SASEGT. With 8 bases removed from V and 4 bases from J, the gap between germline ends came to 14 bases. This CDR3 has 14 amino acids. Here the CDR3 reads CASRGVRGTGELFF. The CDR3 DNA reads as TGTGCCAGCCGTGGGGTGAGGGGCACCGGGGAGCTGTTTTTT.

The chain couples TRBV5-1 to TRBJ2-1; D is perhaps TRBD1 (5 bases). CDR3 size: 14 residues. With 2 bases removed from V and 5 bases from J, the gap between germline ends came to 11 bases. CDR1 and CDR2 from the germline V gene are SGHRS and YFSETQ. The CDR3 here is CASSFRQGNNEQFF. CDR3 nucleotide sequence: TGCGCCAGCAGCTTTCGTCAGGGAAACAATGAGCAGTTCTTC.

The chain's CDR3 is CASSLTGGWYGYTF. The CDR3, as DNA: TGTGCCAGCAGCTTGACAGGGGGCTGGTACGGCTACACCTTC. The chain recombines TRBV5-6 with TRBJ1-2; 9 bases align to TRBD1. Trimming at V came to 1 base and at J to 8 bases, leaving 6 bases not matched to a gene. Looked up from germline, CDR1 is SGHDT and CDR2 is YYEEEE. CDR3 length: 14 amino acids.

This clonotype was seen a few times. The rearrangement joins TRBV7-3 to TRBJ2-3, with a possible D match to TRBD2 (5 bases). V was trimmed by 3 bases and J by 5 bases, leaving 9 bases between them. The CDR3 consists of 13 residues. The germline CDR1 and CDR2 sequences are SGHTA and FQGTGA. Written as DNA, the CDR3 is TGTGCCAGCAGCTTGGAGGCTGTAGATACGCAGTATTTT. Its protein product is CASSLEAVDTQYF.

This clonotype was detected a few times. The V call is TRBV20-1, the J call TRBJ2-1; 12 bases fit TRBD2. CDR1 is DFQATT and CDR2 is SNEGSKA in the germline V gene (reference sequence). The length of the CDR3 is 14 residues. The J segment lost 9 bases and the V segment lost 4 bases, leaving 7 bases of the junction unmatched. The CDR3 DNA sequence: TGCAGTGCTAAGGCTAGCGGGGGGGCTACTGAGCAGTTCTTC. This encodes CSAKASGGATEQFF.

The chain employs TRBV9 and TRBJ2-7; no definite D call. CDR3 size: 13 residues. Germline CDR1 reads SGDLS; CDR2 reads YYNGEE. The V end lost 0 bases, the J end lost 6 bases, and 10 bases lay between the germline ends. CDR3 in amino acids: CASSVGVLGEQYF. DNA for the CDR3: TGTGCCAGCAGCGTAGGGGTTCTAGGCGAGCAGTACTTC.

This clonotype turned up a few times. The CDR3 sequence is CSASQGVPYNEQFF. The CDR3 nucleotides read TGCAGTGCTTCACAGGGGGTCCCCTACAATGAGCAGTTCTTC. The chain carries TRBV20-1 and TRBJ2-1, with 8 bases that match TRBD1. This CDR3 comprises 14 residues. In germline, CDR1 is DFQATT, CDR2 SNEGSKA (reference sequence). The V gene end was trimmed by 5 bases and the J gene end by 2 bases; junction bases not matched to a gene: 5.

In this sample, this clonotype turned up a few times. The chain combines TRBV7-6 with TRBJ2-1; 10 bases fit TRBD1. The CDR3 runs to 17 residues. The J segment lost 8 bases and the V segment lost 5 bases, leaving 15 bases of the junction unmatched. Germline-derived CDR1 and CDR2 are SGHVS and FNYEAQ. The CDR3 loop reads CASSATGGFPFRYEQFF. The DNA for the CDR3 is TGTGCCAGCAGCGCGACAGGGGGCTTTCCATTCCGGTATGAGCAGTTCTTC.

V usage is TRBV5-6 and J usage is TRBJ2-7, with D possibly being TRBD1 or TRBD2 (5 bases each). Trimming left V 8 bases short and J 2 bases short, with 14 bases between. The CDR3 length is 13 residues. The germline CDR1 and CDR2 sequences are SGHDT and YYEEEE. In nucleotides, the CDR3 is TGTGCCAGGGGCCCGGGGACCACCTACGAGCAGTACTTC. Amino acid sequence: CARGPGTTYEQYF. Together with reference TRBV5-6 and TRBJ2-7, the CDR3 gives the full variable domain: DAGVTQSPTHLIKTRGQQVTLRCSPKSGHDTVSWYQQALGQGPQFIFQYYEEEERQRGNFPDRFSGHQFPNYSSELNVNALLLGDSALYLCARGPGTTYEQYFGPGTRLTVT.

Many counts were recorded for this clonotype. This chain uses TRBV5-1 with TRBJ1-1; no definite D call. CDR3 size: 15 residues. Trimming removed 1 base at V and 2 bases at J, with 12 bases between. From germline, CDR1 is SGHRS and CDR2 YFSETQ. Here the CDR3 reads CASSLLSDFNTEAFF. The CDR3 coding sequence is TGCGCCAGCAGCTTGTTGTCAGACTTTAACACTGAAGCTTTCTTT.

This clonotype was counted many times. The chain employs TRBV5-1 and TRBJ2-7, with 8 bases that match TRBD2. Germline V lookup: CDR1 SGHRS, CDR2 YFSETQ. J lost 2 bases, V lost 0 bases, and 4 bases had no gene match. This CDR3 comprises 15 residues. As DNA, the CDR3 is TGCGCCAGCAGCTTGGAACTAGCGGCCCCCTACGAGCAGTACTTC. Encoded protein: CASSLELAAPYEQYF.

A remark on this clonotype: At one of its ends the junction is not consistent with the germline gene, which may arise from a read error. In nucleotides, the CDR3 is TGTGCCAGCAGTGAGGGAACCCCCGGGGACTTC. Protein: CASSEGTPGDF. This sequence joins TRBV2 and TRBJ2-5, with D tentatively TRBD2 (5 bases). The germline CDR1 and CDR2 sequences are SNHLY and FYNNEI. CDR3 length: 11 residues.

V is TRBV5-1 and J is TRBJ1-1; D unresolved. Trimming cost V 4 bases and J 9 bases, with 16 bases left between them. CDR1 is SGHRS, CDR2 YFSETQ, per germline. The CDR3 sequence is 13 residues long. In DNA, the CDR3 is TGCGCCAGCAGCGGTCCCCGCGGGGTTAAAGCTTTCTTT. It is translated as CASSGPRGVKAFF.

This clonotype was seen many times. CDR3 coding DNA: TGCGCCAGCAGCTTGCAGACTAGCGGGGGGCGGAACAATGAGCAGTTCTTC. This translates into CASSLQTSGGRNNEQFF. The chain employs TRBV5-1 and TRBJ2-1; 13 bases fit TRBD2. The V and J ends lost 1 base and 5 bases, in that order; junction bases with no gene match: 6. Germline assignment: CDR1 SGHRS and CDR2 YFSETQ. The CDR3 contains 17 residues.

This clonotype was seen at least ten times. The rearrangement links TRBV9 to TRBJ2-3; 14 bases line up with TRBD2. The germline gives CDR1 SGDLS, CDR2 YYNGEE. The CDR3 is 16 amino acids. The trim removed 4 bases at V and 3 bases at J, leaving 4 bases unmatched. The CDR3 region is CASSPWTSGGTDTQYF. For the CDR3, the DNA is TGTGCCAGCAGCCCTTGGACTAGCGGGGGGACAGATACGCAGTATTTT.

J is TRBJ2-7 and V is TRBV4-1; 8 bases align to TRBD2. The CDR3 covers 15 residues. J gave up 4 bases and V 0 bases, and 5 bases lay outside the gene matches. Germline-derived CDR1 and CDR2 are MGHRA and YSYEKL. For the CDR3, the DNA is TGCGCCAGCAGCCAAGAGGTAGCGGGGCCGTACGAGCAGTACTTC. Translation gives CASSQEVAGPYEQYF.

The chain recombines TRBV6-4 with TRBJ2-1, with 10 bases matching TRBD1. The J segment lost 5 bases and the V segment lost 6 bases, leaving 10 bases of the junction unmatched. Per the germline V gene, CDR1 is MRHNA and CDR2 is SNTAGT. This CDR3 comprises 16 residues. The CDR3 nucleotides read TGTGCCAGCAGCGACGCTCCCGGGACAGGGGACAATGAGCAGTTCTTC. Amino acids: CASSDAPGTGDNEQFF.

V and J are TRBV6-1 and TRBJ1-6; unclear D gene. CDR3 length equals 15 residues. The V and J ends lost 2 bases and 4 bases respectively, with 9 bases between them. The germline CDR1 and CDR2 sequences are MNHNS and SASEGT. The CDR3 region is CASSEQQKYNSPLHF. CDR3 DNA: TGTGCCAGCAGTGAACAACAGAAATATAATTCACCCCTCCACTTT.

The rearrangement joins TRBV5-1 to TRBJ2-1; D is tentatively TRBD1 or TRBD2 (5 bases each). Germline V gives CDR1 SGHRS, CDR2 YFSETQ. The length of the CDR3 is 13 residues. The V end was cut by 5 bases, the J end by 7 bases, with 13 bases between. The CDR3 spells CASRPGPNNEQFF. The CDR3 nucleotides read TGCGCCAGCAGGCCGGGACCTAATAATGAGCAGTTCTTC. Full variable domain (outside the CDR3, taken from reference TRBV5-1 and TRBJ2-1): KAGVTQTPRYLIKTRGQQVTLSCSPISGHRSVSWYQQTPGQGLQFLFEYFSETQRNKGNFPGRFSGRQFSNSRSEMNVSTLELGDSALYLCASRPGPNNEQFFGPGTRLTVL.

This clonotype has only a few counts. This chain connects TRBV2 to TRBJ1-5; D unclear. The CDR3 has 13 amino acids. CDR1 SNHLY and CDR2 FYNNEI come from the germline V gene. Trimming removed 1 base from V and 5 bases from J, with 6 bases in between. This CDR3 reads CASSEGEYQPQHF. The CDR3 DNA sequence: TGTGCCAGCAGTGAAGGTGAATATCAGCCCCAGCATTTT.

The V gene is TRBV18, the J gene TRBJ2-1, with 9 bases aligning to TRBD2. The CDR3 contains 14 residues. CDR1 and CDR2 (germline): KGHSH, LQKENI. V lost 4 bases and J lost 6; bases outside the gene matches: 4. CDR3 coding DNA: TGTGCCAGCTCACGGGGACTAGCCCCCAATGAGCAGTTCTTC. Translated: CASSRGLAPNEQFF.

Only a few counts were recorded for this clonotype. The V call is TRBV6-5, the J call TRBJ2-1; no firm D call. In germline, CDR1 is MNHEY, CDR2 SVGAGI. CDR3 length: 14 residues. Trimming took 4 bases from V and 6 from J, leaving 13 bases between them. CDR3: CASSSKLATNEQFF. CDR3 sequence (DNA): TGTGCCAGCAGTTCGAAACTCGCCACCAATGAGCAGTTCTTC.

The chain employs TRBV2 and TRBJ2-1, with 10 nucleotides matching TRBD2. This CDR3 has 14 amino acids. CDR1 is SNHLY and CDR2 is FYNNEI in the germline V gene. The V and J ends lost 6 bases and 7 bases, in that order; junction bases with no gene match: 6. CDR3 coding DNA: TGTGCCAGCAGGGGAGCGGGGGGGCATAATGAGCAGTTCTTC. Translated: CASRGAGGHNEQFF. Variable domain in full (rest from reference TRBV2 and TRBJ2-1): EPEVTQTPSHQVTQMGQEVILRCVPISNHLYFYWYRQILGQKVEFLVSFYNNEISEKSEIFDDQFSVERPDGSNFTLKIRSTKLEDSAMYFCASRGAGGHNEQFFGPGTRLTVL.

This clonotype was observed at least ten times. The chain couples TRBV29-1 to TRBJ2-1, with 9 bases fitting TRBD1. Germline-derived CDR1 and CDR2 are SQVTM and ANQGSEA. The length of the CDR3 is 14 residues. V was pared by 7 bases and J by 4 bases, with 8 bases of the junction left unmatched. The CDR3 DNA sequence: TGCAGCGCCCCGGGACAGGGAAAATACAATGAGCAGTTCTTC. Translated, it gives CSAPGQGKYNEQFF.